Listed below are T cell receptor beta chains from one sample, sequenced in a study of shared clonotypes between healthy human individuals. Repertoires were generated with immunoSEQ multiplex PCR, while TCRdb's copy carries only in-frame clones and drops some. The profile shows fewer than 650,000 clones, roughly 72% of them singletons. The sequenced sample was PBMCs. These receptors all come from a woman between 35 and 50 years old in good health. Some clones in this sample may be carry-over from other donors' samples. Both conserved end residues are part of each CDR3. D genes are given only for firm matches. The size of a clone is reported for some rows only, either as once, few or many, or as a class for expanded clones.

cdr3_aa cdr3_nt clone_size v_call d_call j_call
CASSSGAQETQYF TGTGCCAGCAGTTCCGGCGCGCAAGAGACCCAGTACTTC NA TRBV27 NA TRBJ2-5
CAAPEAPGHYGYTF TGTGCCGCCCCCGAGGCTCCTGGGCACTATGGCTACACCTTC NA TRBV30 NA TRBJ1-2
CASSPNPLGANTEAFF TGTGCCAGCTCACCAAATCCCTTGGGGGCGAACACTGAAGCTTTCTTT NA TRBV18 NA TRBJ1-1
CASSRGQREDTQYF TGCGCCAGCAGCCGTGGACAGCGGGAAGATACGCAGTATTTT NA TRBV10-2 NA TRBJ2-3
CASSVGNSGNTIYF TGTGCCAGCAGCGTTGGTAACTCTGGAAACACCATATATTTT NA TRBV9 NA TRBJ1-3
CASSLDWGQETQYF TGTGCCAGCAGCCTGGATTGGGGACAAGAGACCCAGTACTTC NA TRBV7-7 NA TRBJ2-5
CASQLGAVTMGTGELFF TGTGCCAGCCAGCTTGGAGCGGTGACCATGGGCACCGGGGAGCTGTTTTTT NA TRBV5-4 NA TRBJ2-2
CASSETGSSYNEQFF TGTGCCAGCAGTGAGACAGGGAGCTCCTACAATGAGCAGTTCTTC NA TRBV28 TRBD1 TRBJ2-1
CASKGQNTEAFF TGTGCCAGCAAGGGGCAGAATACTGAAGCTTTCTTT once TRBV6-4 NA TRBJ1-1
CASSLGQHNQPQHF TGTGCCAGCAGTTTGGGCCAGCACAATCAGCCCCAGCATTTT NA TRBV28 NA TRBJ1-5
CASSPHRNQPQHF TGTGCCAGCTCACCACACAGGAATCAGCCCCAGCATTTT NA TRBV18 NA TRBJ1-5
CASSLEGSNYGYTF TGTGCCAGCAGCTTGGAGGGGTCTAACTATGGCTACACCTTC NA TRBV5-6 NA TRBJ1-2
CASSPDTQSSGANVLTF TGCGCCAGCAGCCCTGACACGCAAAGCTCTGGGGCCAACGTCCTGACTTTC NA TRBV4-3 NA TRBJ2-6
CASSGGPGKGWGYTF TGTGCCAGCAGTGGGGGTCCCGGGAAAGGATGGGGCTACACCTTC NA TRBV2 NA TRBJ1-2
CASSLVPTNMNTEAFF TGTGCCAGCAGCTTAGTCCCGACAAACATGAACACTGAAGCTTTCTTT NA TRBV7-9 NA TRBJ1-1
CASSYGLAGVIDTQYF TGCGCCAGCAGCTACGGTCTAGCGGGAGTTATAGATACGCAGTATTTT few TRBV5-1 TRBD2 TRBJ2-3
CASSLGGNSYEQYF TGTGCCAGCAGCTTAGGCGGGAACTCCTACGAGCAGTACTTC NA TRBV5-6 NA TRBJ2-7
CASSLARGAEAFF TGTGCCAGCAGCTTAGCGCGGGGGGCTGAAGCTTTCTTT NA TRBV7-3 NA TRBJ1-1
CASTLGQASSYEQYF TGTGCCAGCACCCTGGGACAGGCGAGCTCCTACGAGCAGTACTTC NA TRBV28 TRBD1 TRBJ2-7
CASSLQGGLAVYTDTQYF TGTGCCAGCAGCTTACAGGGGGGGCTAGCGGTCTATACAGATACGCAGTATTTT NA TRBV7-3 NA TRBJ2-3
CASSQCLSQCGAGETQYF TGCGCCAGCAGTCAATGCTTGAGCCAATGCGGGGCAGGGGAGACCCAGTACTTC many TRBV23-1 NA TRBJ2-5
CASSLAANRETQYF TGTGCCAGCAGCTTAGCAGCTAATCGGGAGACCCAGTACTTC NA TRBV11-1 NA TRBJ2-5
CAISLGPRYSYEQYF TGTGCCATCAGTTTAGGACCGAGATACTCCTACGAGCAGTACTTC NA TRBV10-3 NA TRBJ2-7
CASSSLSSGTYNHTGELFF TGTGCCAGCAGTTCTTTGAGTAGCGGGACATACAATCACACCGGGGAGCTGTTTTTT once TRBV27 TRBD2 TRBJ2-2
CASSFWTGGETQYF TGCGCCAGCAGCTTTTGGACAGGGGGAGAGACCCAGTACTTC NA TRBV5-1 TRBD1 TRBJ2-5
CASSDPRANVLTF TGTGCCAGCAGTGACCCTAGGGCCAACGTCCTGACTTTC NA TRBV6-1 NA TRBJ2-6
CASIDGGERTEAFF TGTGCCAGTATTGACGGCGGCGAGCGAACTGAAGCTTTCTTT NA TRBV19 NA TRBJ1-1
CASSQEREGRYEQYF TGCGCCAGCAGCCAAGAGCGGGAGGGCCGATACGAGCAGTACTTC NA TRBV4-3 TRBD2 TRBJ2-7
CASSQALPAATYEQYF TGCGCCAGCAGTCAAGCGCTCCCCGCGGCTACCTACGAGCAGTACTTC once TRBV23-1 NA TRBJ2-7
CAWTFGQGGTDTQYF TGTGCCTGGACCTTCGGACAGGGGGGCACAGATACGCAGTATTTT NA TRBV30 TRBD1 TRBJ2-3
CASSAPGGELFF TGTGCCAGCAGCGCTCCTGGGGGGGAGCTGTTTTTT NA TRBV9 NA TRBJ2-2
CASSQVLTGRETQYF TGCGCCAGCAGCCAAGTTCTCACAGGGCGGGAGACCCAGTACTTC NA TRBV4-3 NA TRBJ2-5
CARNNRGGLDTEAFF TGTGCCAGAAACAACAGGGGCGGTTTGGACACTGAAGCTTTCTTT once TRBV11-3 TRBD1 TRBJ1-1
CASSLTSLWFEQYF TGTGCCAGCAGTTTGACTAGTCTCTGGTTCGAGCAGTACTTC NA TRBV28 NA TRBJ2-7
CASRFTGNTEAFF TGTGCCAGCAGATTCACAGGGAACACTGAAGCTTTCTTT NA TRBV6-4 NA TRBJ1-1
CASSVSGRATDTQYF TGTGCCAGTAGTGTTAGCGGGAGGGCCACAGATACGCAGTATTTT NA TRBV19 TRBD2 TRBJ2-3
CAWSVDGTSGTLGETQYF TGTGCCTGGAGTGTAGATGGGACTAGCGGGACCCTCGGGGAGACCCAGTACTTC NA TRBV30 TRBD2 TRBJ2-5
CASSLARDSRTSGMQSSSYNEQFF TGCGCCAGCAGCTTGGCCCGGGACAGCAGAACTAGCGGGATGCAATCTAGCTCCTACAATGAGCAGTTCTTC NA TRBV5-1 TRBD2 TRBJ2-1
CASSRPGLATYNEQFF TGTGCCAGCAGTCGACCGGGACTCGCCACATACAATGAGCAGTTCTTC NA TRBV11-2 NA TRBJ2-1
CAISPSGTQETQYF TGTGCCATCAGTCCTAGCGGAACCCAAGAGACCCAGTACTTC few TRBV10-3 TRBD2 TRBJ2-5
CTWSVLGTEAFF TGTACCTGGAGTGTATTGGGGACTGAAGCTTTCTTT NA TRBV30 NA TRBJ1-1
CASSLGQGATDTQYF TGTGCCAGCAGCTTGGGGCAGGGGGCAACAGATACGCAGTATTTT few TRBV7-3 TRBD1 TRBJ2-3